A single TCR beta chain is shown here with its context. No antigen is known for it. Terminally differentiated effector memory CD45RA+ cells were excluded by CCR7 positive selection of CD45RO-negative cells. The data are from a study of shared clonotypes between healthy human individuals. Study information: Donors, aged 18 to 49, were two women and a few men. CD8 memory received one plate per donor, CD8 naive two, CD4 memory three and CD4 naive three. Study outcomes and limitations: The study found about 5% of naive CD4 clonotypes shared across a handful of donors. Estimated richness values were generally larger in naive subsets than in memory subsets.

Repertoires were generated with immunoSEQ multiplex PCR, while TCRdb's copy carries only in-frame clones and drops some. Of a few hundred thousand clones in the sample, roughly 96% are singletons; the top ten hold roughly 0.1%. The germline gives CDR1 LNHNV, CDR2 YYDKDF (reference sequence). Between the trimmed V and J ends, which lost 1 base and 4 bases, there was a span of 10 bases. The CDR3 is made up of 15 amino acids. The TCR comes from a woman aged 25 to 45 in good health. Material: naive CD8+ T cells sorted from blood. This chain uses TRBV15 with TRBJ1-4; a possible D gene is TRBD1 (5 bases). The CDR3 DNA follows: TGTGCCACCAGCAGAGGTACAGGAGTTAATGAAAAACTGTTTTTT. Translating it yields CATSRGTGVNEKLFF.